This T cell receptor (beta chain) came from a study of control samples from healthy donors and cancer patients. V gave up 2 bases and J gave up 8 bases, with 14 bases separating them. Germline assignment: CDR1 SGHDT and CDR2 YYEEEE. CDR3 length: 14 residues. The protocol was immunoSEQ multiplex PCR, while the TCRdb copy is restricted to in-frame clones and leaves out a portion. The profile covers approximately 86,000 clones, with approximately 95% appearing a single time and approximately 1.5% taken by the ten largest. Input material: blood. The V gene is TRBV5-6, the J gene TRBJ2-1; D is perhaps TRBD1 or TRBD2 (6 bases each). The sequence was obtained from a woman under 40 in good health. The CDR3 coding sequence is TGTGCCAGCAGCTTCGTGGAGGGGGTGCATGAGCAGTTCTTC. It yields the protein CASSFVEGVHEQFF.